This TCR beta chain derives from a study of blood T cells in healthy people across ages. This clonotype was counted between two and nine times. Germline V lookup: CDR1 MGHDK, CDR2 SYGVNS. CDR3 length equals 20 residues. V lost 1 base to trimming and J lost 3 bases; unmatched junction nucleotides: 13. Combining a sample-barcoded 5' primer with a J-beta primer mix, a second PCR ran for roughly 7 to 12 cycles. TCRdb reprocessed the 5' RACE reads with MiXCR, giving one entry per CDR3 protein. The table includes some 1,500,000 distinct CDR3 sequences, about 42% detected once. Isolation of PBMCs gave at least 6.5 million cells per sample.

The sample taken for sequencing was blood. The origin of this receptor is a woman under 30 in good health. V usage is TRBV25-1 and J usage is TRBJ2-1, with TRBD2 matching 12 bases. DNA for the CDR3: TGTGCCAGCAGTGAATTCCCTAGGGGGACTAGCGGGCCTCTCTACAATGAGCAGTTCTTC. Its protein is CASSEFPRGTSGPLYNEQFF.